Listed here are 12 T cell receptor beta chains from one sample, sequenced in a study of CD8 T cells in ankylosing spondylitis. TCRdb reprocessed the 5' RACE reads with MiXCR, giving one entry per CDR3 protein. The table lists 300,000 to 350,000 distinct CDR3 sequences, 14% to 15% of them singletons. The source material was blood, either unsorted or a sorted T cell fraction (not recorded which). The receptors here all came from a male donor with ankylosing spondylitis or in good health (not recorded which).

This clonotype was seen only a few times. The chain couples TRBV20-1 to TRBJ2-5, with D perhaps TRBD2 (6 bases). The CDR3 extends over 15 amino acids. Germline CDR1 is DFQATT and CDR2 is SNEGSKA (reference sequence). Trimming took 4 bases from V and 3 from J, leaving 18 bases between them. CDR3: CSAKRDGTSKETQYF. The CDR3, as DNA: TGCAGTGCTAAAAGGGACGGGACTTCTAAAGAGACCCAGTACTTC.

This clonotype was counted a few times. V gene TRBV2 combines with J gene TRBJ2-1, with 7 nucleotides matching TRBD2. V lost 8 bases, J lost 0 bases, and 10 bases stayed unmatched. This CDR3 spans 16 amino acids. Per the germline V gene, CDR1 is SNHLY and CDR2 is FYNNEI. CDR3 in amino acids: CASLEAGKSSYNEQFF. As DNA, the CDR3 is TGTGCCAGCCTAGAAGCGGGGAAGAGCTCCTACAATGAGCAGTTCTTC. Supplemented by reference TRBV2 and TRBJ2-1, the full variable domain reads EPEVTQTPSHQVTQMGQEVILRCVPISNHLYFYWYRQILGQKVEFLVSFYNNEISEKSEIFDDQFSVERPDGSNFTLKIRSTKLEDSAMYFCASLEAGKSSYNEQFFGPGTRLTVL.

This clonotype was found a few times. The chain employs TRBV5-6 and TRBJ2-1; D is possibly TRBD2 (5 bases). Trimming shortened V by 1 base and J by 9 bases, and 20 bases separated the two germline ends. The CDR3 totals 16 residues. Germline CDR1 and CDR2: SGHDT and YYEEEE. CDR3 loop: CASSLSPGTRTGEQFF. The CDR3 DNA reads as TGTGCCAGCAGCTTGTCGCCGGGAACTCGGACGGGTGAGCAGTTCTTC. Full variable domain (remainder filled in from reference TRBV5-6 and TRBJ2-1): DAGVTQSPTHLIKTRGQQVTLRCSPKSGHDTVSWYQQALGQGPQFIFQYYEEEERQRGNFPDRFSGHQFPNYSSELNVNALLLGDSALYLCASSLSPGTRTGEQFFGPGTRLTVL.

The V call is TRBV7-2, the J call TRBJ2-7; 7 bases agree with TRBD2. CDR1 and CDR2 (germline): SGHTA, FQGNSA. The ends lost 4 bases at V and 2 bases at J; junction bases unmatched: 2. This CDR3 contains 13 residues. The CDR3 nucleotides read TGTGCCAGCAGCTCTAGCGGTCCCTACGAGCAGTACTTC. Translated, it gives CASSSSGPYEQYF.

The V and J genes are TRBV15 and TRBJ2-1; 9 nucleotides agree with TRBD2. Germline CDR1 reads LNHNV; CDR2 reads YYDKDF (reference sequence). V lost 5 bases to trimming and J lost 7 bases; unmatched junction nucleotides: 15. The CDR3 spans 17 residues. The chain's CDR3 is CATSGWGREGRGNEQFF. The CDR3 DNA reads as TGTGCCACCAGCGGCTGGGGGCGGGAGGGCCGAGGGAATGAGCAGTTCTTC.

V gene TRBV12-3 or TRBV12-4 combines with J gene TRBJ2-1, with TRBD2 matching 8 bases. Trimming removed 2 bases from V and 0 bases from J; junction bases left unmatched: 3. The CDR3 runs to 16 residues. CDR3 sequence (DNA): TGTGCCAGCAGTTTAAAGCGGGGGTTCTCCTACAATGAGCAGTTCTTC. It translates to CASSLKRGFSYNEQFF.

The table lists this clonotype with many counts. This chain uses TRBV27 with TRBJ1-5; a weak D match, TRBD1 (5 bases). There are 16 residues in the CDR3. V lost 6 bases, J lost 0 bases, and 15 bases lay in between. CDR1 is MNHEY and CDR2 is SMNVEV in the germline V gene (reference sequence). The CDR3 sequence is CASSPLSQGSNQPQHF. As DNA, the CDR3 is TGTGCCAGCAGCCCTCTCTCTCAGGGTAGCAATCAGCCCCAGCATTTT.

This rearrangement joins TRBV5-1 to TRBJ2-2; 9 bases are a match to TRBD2. J gave up 5 bases and V 2 bases, and 7 bases lay outside the gene matches. The length of the CDR3 is 16 residues. Germline-derived CDR1 and CDR2 are SGHRS and YFSETQ. The CDR3 reads CASSFNPAGGTGELFF. In DNA, the CDR3 is TGCGCCAGCAGCTTTAACCCAGCGGGGGGAACCGGGGAGCTGTTTTTT.

This rearrangement joins TRBV7-9 to TRBJ1-1, with D perhaps matching TRBD1 (5 bases). Germline V gene data show CDR1 as SEHNR and CDR2 as FQNEAQ (reference sequence). This CDR3 has 15 residues. V was clipped by 5 bases and J by 2 bases, with 15 bases between them. The CDR3 here is CASSQGTGPNTEAFF. DNA for the CDR3: TGTGCCAGCAGCCAAGGGACTGGACCTAACACTGAAGCTTTCTTT. Drawing the rest from reference TRBV7-9 and TRBJ1-1, the complete variable domain is DTGVSQNPRHKITKRGQNVTFRCDPISEHNRLYWYRQTLGQGPEFLTYFQNEAQLEKSRLLSDRFSAERPKGSFSTLEIQRTEQGDSAMYLCASSQGTGPNTEAFFGQGTRLTVV.

In its sample, this clonotype was seen a few times. J is TRBJ2-3 and V is TRBV18, with 7 bases aligning to TRBD2. With V trimmed by 6 bases and J by 4 bases, 10 bases remained unmatched. CDR3 length: 15 residues. Germline V gives CDR1 KGHSH, CDR2 LQKENI. In DNA form, the CDR3 reads TGTGCCAGCTCCCCTTGGCGGGAGAGCTCAGATACGCAGTATTTT. Residues: CASSPWRESSDTQYF.

V gene TRBV11-3 combines with J gene TRBJ1-2, with D possibly TRBD1 on 6 matching bases. Germline CDR1 is SGHNT and CDR2 is YENEEA. Between the trimmed V and J ends, which lost 5 bases and 4 bases, there was a span of 14 bases. The CDR3 sequence is 14 residues long. CDR3 protein: CASSPDRLGYGYTF. CDR3 sequence (DNA): TGTGCCAGCAGCCCCGACAGGCTTGGCTATGGCTACACCTTC.

The genes are TRBV12-3 or TRBV12-4 and TRBJ1-2; perhaps TRBD1 as D (5 bases). V lost 6 bases and J 7 bases, leaving 15 bases between the germline ends. This CDR3 comprises 13 residues. The CDR3 region has the DNA TGTGCCAGCAGCCCCAGGGAGCTCTCTGGCTACACCTTC. Encoded protein: CASSPRELSGYTF.